This T cell receptor beta chain is drawn from a study of CD8+CD57+ T cells in acquired aplastic anemia. Study-wide points: Significance was not reached for CD8+ Simpson's diversity between patients and controls. A set of some 28 CD8+ CDR3 sequences was shared between patients and controls, and these sequences appeared highly expressed in patients.

This clonotype was observed at least ten times. Its antigen remains unidentified. The patients chosen for sequencing had shown expansion of CD8+CD57+ cells (detected by flow cytometry). The cohort consisted entirely of patients having severe acquired aplastic anemia. No patient had been given any therapy when blood was sampled. Genomic DNA, the template, was used for profiling of the TCR beta VDJ and CDR3. Via MiXCR, TCRdb re-called the reads, giving one row per CDR3 protein. Among roughly 170,000 distinct CDR3 sequences listed, 48% were seen once. Sequencing used sorted CD4+, CD8+, or CD8+CD57+ T cells (not recorded which) from PBMCs. This clonotype originated in a human donor with aplastic anemia.

In DNA, the CDR3 is TGCAGTGCCCCCGGGGACGGAGCACACACAGATACGCAGTATTTT. This sequence encodes CSAPGDGAHTDTQYF. This chain connects TRBV20-1 to TRBJ2-3, with D possibly called TRBD1 or TRBD2 (5 bases each). Germline assignment: CDR1 DFQATT and CDR2 SNEGSKA (reference sequence). CDR3 length: 15 residues. Trimming stripped 6 bases from V and 2 bases from J, with 18 bases between.